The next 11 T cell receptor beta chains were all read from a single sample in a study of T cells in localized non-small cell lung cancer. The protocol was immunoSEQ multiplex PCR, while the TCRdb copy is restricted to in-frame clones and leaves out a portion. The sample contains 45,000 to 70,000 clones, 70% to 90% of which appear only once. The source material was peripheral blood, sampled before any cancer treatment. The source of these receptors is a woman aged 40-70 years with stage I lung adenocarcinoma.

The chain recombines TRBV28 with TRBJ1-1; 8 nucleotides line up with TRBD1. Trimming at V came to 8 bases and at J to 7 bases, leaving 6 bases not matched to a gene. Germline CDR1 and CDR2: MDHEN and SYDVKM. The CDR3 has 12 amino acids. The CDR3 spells CASFRDRSEAFF. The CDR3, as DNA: TGTGCCAGCTTCCGGGACAGGAGTGAAGCTTTCTTT.

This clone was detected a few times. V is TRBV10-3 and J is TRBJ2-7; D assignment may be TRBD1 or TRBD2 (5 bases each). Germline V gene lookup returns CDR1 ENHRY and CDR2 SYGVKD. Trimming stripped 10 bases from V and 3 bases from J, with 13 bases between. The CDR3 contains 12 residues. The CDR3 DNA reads TGTGCCACAAGGGGACCGAACTACGAGCAGTACTTC. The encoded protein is CATRGPNYEQYF.

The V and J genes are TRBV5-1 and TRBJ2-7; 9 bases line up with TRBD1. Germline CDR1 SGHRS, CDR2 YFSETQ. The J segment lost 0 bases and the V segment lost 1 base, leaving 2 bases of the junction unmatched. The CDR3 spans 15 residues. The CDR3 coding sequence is TGCGCCAGCAGCTTGCCGGGACAGGGCTCCTACGAGCAGTACTTC. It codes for CASSLPGQGSYEQYF.

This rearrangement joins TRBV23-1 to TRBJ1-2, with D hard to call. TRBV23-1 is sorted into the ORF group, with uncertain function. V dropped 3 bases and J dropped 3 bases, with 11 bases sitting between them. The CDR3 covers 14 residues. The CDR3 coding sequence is TGCGCCAGCAGTCAGCCAGACATGCACTATGGCTACACCTTC. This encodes CASSQPDMHYGYTF.

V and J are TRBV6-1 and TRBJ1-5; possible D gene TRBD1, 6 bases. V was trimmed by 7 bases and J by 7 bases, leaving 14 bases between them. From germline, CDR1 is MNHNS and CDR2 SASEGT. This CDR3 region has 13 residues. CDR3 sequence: CASIPGARQPQHF. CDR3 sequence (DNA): TGTGCCAGCATCCCGGGGGCGCGGCAGCCCCAGCATTTT.

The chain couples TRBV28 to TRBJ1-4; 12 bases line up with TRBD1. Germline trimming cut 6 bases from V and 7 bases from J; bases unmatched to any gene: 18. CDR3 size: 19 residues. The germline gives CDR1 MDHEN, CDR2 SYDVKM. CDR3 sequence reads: CASSSGTGGLQPGSEKLFF. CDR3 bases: TGTGCCAGCAGCTCCGGGACAGGGGGCCTTCAACCTGGGAGTGAAAAACTGTTTTTT.

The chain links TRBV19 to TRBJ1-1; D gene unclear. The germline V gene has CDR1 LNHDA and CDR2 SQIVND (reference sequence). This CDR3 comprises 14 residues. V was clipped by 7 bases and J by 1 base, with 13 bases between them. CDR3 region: CASNGPLANTEAFF. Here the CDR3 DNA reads TGTGCCAGTAATGGCCCCTTGGCGAACACTGAAGCTTTCTTT.

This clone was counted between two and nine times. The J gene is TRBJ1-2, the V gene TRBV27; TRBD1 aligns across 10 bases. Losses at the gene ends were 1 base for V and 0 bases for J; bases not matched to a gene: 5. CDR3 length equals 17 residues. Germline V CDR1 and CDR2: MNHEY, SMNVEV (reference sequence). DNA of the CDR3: TGTGCCAGCAGTTTATTCGGGACAGGGGCCACTAACTATGGCTACACCTTC. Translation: CASSLFGTGATNYGYTF.

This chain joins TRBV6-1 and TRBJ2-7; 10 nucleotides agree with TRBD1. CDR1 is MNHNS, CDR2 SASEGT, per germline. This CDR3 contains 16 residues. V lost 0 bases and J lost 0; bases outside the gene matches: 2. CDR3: CASSEAGTGVSYEQYF. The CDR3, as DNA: TGTGCCAGCAGTGAAGCCGGGACAGGGGTCTCCTACGAGCAGTACTTC.

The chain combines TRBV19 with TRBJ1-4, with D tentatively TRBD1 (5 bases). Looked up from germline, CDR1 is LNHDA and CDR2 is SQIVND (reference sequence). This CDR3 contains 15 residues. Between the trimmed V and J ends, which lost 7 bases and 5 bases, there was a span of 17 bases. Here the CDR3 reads CASTRFATENEKLFF. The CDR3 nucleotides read TGTGCCAGTACGAGGTTTGCGACAGAAAATGAAAAACTGTTTTTT.

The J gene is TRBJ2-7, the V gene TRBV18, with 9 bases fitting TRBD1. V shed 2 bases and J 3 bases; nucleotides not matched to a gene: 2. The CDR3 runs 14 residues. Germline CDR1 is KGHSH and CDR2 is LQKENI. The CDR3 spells CASSPKTGGYEQYF. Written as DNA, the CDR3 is TGTGCCAGCTCACCAAAGACAGGGGGCTACGAGCAGTACTTC.